The T cell receptor beta chain under discussion was sequenced for a study of radiotherapy plus CTLA-4 blockade in lung cancer (dated by TCRdb to the late 2010s). About the study as a whole: Among enrolled patients, 15% to 20% had an objective response and 31% reached disease control.

The library was produced with the immunoSEQ multiplex PCR assay. TCRdb took over this immuneACCESS table, retaining in-frame rearrangements with V and J assigned. Such tables are incomplete; in checked studies, under half of the missing clones stem from an unresolved V gene, and the remainder is unexplained. This sample lists 50,000 or so clones; around 69% were detected once. The ten largest clonotypes hold under 9.5% of the sample. General study outcomes and caveats: After treatment with radiotherapy and ipilimumab, TCR clones that originated in tumors expanded in peripheral blood. The strongest predictors of response were reported to be early dynamic shifts in blood T cell clones along with a rise in serum interferon-beta following radiation.

Notes on this clone: Its antigen specificity is not known. No qualities accompany the bases; no much larger clone lies one base away.

V ends up 4 bases short and J 7 bases short, with an unmatched junction base count of 6. The germline V gene specifies SGHRS as CDR1 and YFSETQ as CDR2. Including the terminal cysteine and phenylalanine, the CDR3 comprises 15 residues. Only the CDR3 DNA is retained, 45 bases long and in frame from the first base. The study tested focal radiation therapy combined with CTLA-4 blockade (ipilimumab) in patients with chemo-refractory metastatic non-small-cell lung cancer. This receptor was obtained from a human donor with non-small cell lung cancer who had stable disease on radiotherapy plus ipilimumab. In this chain, TRBV5-1 is recombined with TRBJ1-6, and TRBD1 matches 9 of the central bases. The source was peripheral blood, collected from a patient treated with radiotherapy plus ipilimumab. Read as DNA, the sequence is TGCGCCAGCAGCGTGGGACAGGGTGAGAATTCACCCCTCCACTTT. The encoded protein is CASSVGQGENSPLHF.